This T cell receptor beta chain is from a study of T cell responses to AZD1222 COVID-19 vaccine. Trimming cost V 0 bases and J 7 bases; bases outside gene matches: 8. CDR1 SGDLS and CDR2 YYNGEE come from the germline V gene. The CDR3 loop spans 16 amino acids. TCRdb keeps only in-frame clones here, not all; method: immunoSEQ multiplex PCR. The data contain tens of thousands of clones, roughly nine tenths of them seen just once; the ten biggest clones take up 28%. The specimen was peripheral blood, collected 28 days after the second AZD1222 dose. The origin of this receptor is an adult who received the AZD1222 COVID-19 vaccine. This chain joins TRBV9 and TRBJ2-7; 12 bases align to TRBD2. The CDR3 protein is CASSVGLAGDVGEQYF. The CDR3 DNA reads TGTGCCAGCAGCGTAGGACTAGCGGGAGATGTCGGTGAGCAGTACTTC.